Below, 20 T cell receptor beta chains from the same sample are listed, as sequenced in a study of T-cell memory formation after mild COVID-19. TCRdb re-called the 5' RACE reads with MiXCR, one entry per CDR3 protein. The data show approximately 490,000 distinct CDR3 sequences, with about a fifth seen just once and under 15% held by the top ten. Sequencing was carried out using PBMCs or a T cell subset sorted from them (not recorded which). Receptors originate from an adult woman who had mild COVID-19 (a few samples of this study predate the infection). Cell type and time point are not known.

This clonotype has more than one count but fewer than ten. The CDR3: CATKRAGSYEQYF. The DNA of the CDR3 is TGTGCCACCAAAAGGGCCGGTTCCTACGAGCAGTACTTC. V usage is TRBV3-1 and J usage is TRBJ2-7, with D unresolved. CDR3 size: 13 residues. Trimming cost V 10 bases and J 1 base, with 14 bases left between them. Germline assignment: CDR1 LGHDT and CDR2 YNNKEL (reference sequence).

This clonotype was counted a few times. This chain uses TRBV4-3 with TRBJ2-1; D remains unclear. The CDR3 has 13 amino acids. The germline CDR1 and CDR2 sequences are LGHNA and YSLEER. V was pared by 0 bases and J by 10 bases, with 10 bases between. CDR3 sequence (DNA): TGCGCCAGCAGCCAAGATAGGCCCCTAGAGCAGTTCTTC. This codes for CASSQDRPLEQFF.

This chain uses TRBV20-1 with TRBJ2-1; D is possibly TRBD1 (6 bases). Germline V CDR1 and CDR2: DFQATT, SNEGSKA (reference sequence). V lost 0 bases to trimming and J lost 2 bases, with 14 bases between them. The CDR3 is made up of 16 amino acids. CDR3 region: CSAREPGVFAYNEQFF. DNA for the CDR3: TGCAGTGCTAGAGAACCAGGGGTTTTTGCCTACAATGAGCAGTTCTTC.

A few counts support this clonotype. This chain uses TRBV12-3 or TRBV12-4 with TRBJ1-5; unclear D gene. Trimming pared 5 bases from V and 9 bases from J, leaving 8 bases between. The CDR3 loop spans 11 amino acids. The CDR3 coding sequence is TGTGCCAGCAGTCTTACGGGGCCCCAGCATTTT. The encoded protein is CASSLTGPQHF.

This clonotype was observed a few times. The CDR3 region has the DNA TGTGCCACCGCGTTAGAACTAGCGGGAGGGGTACATGAGCAGTTCTTC. It translates to CATALELAGGVHEQFF. The chain is built from TRBV27 and TRBJ2-1, with TRBD2 matching 13 bases. Germline V CDR1 and CDR2: MNHEY, SMNVEV (reference sequence). With V trimmed by 10 bases and J by 8 bases, 14 bases remained unmatched. This CDR3 has 16 residues.

This sequence joins TRBV6-6 and TRBJ1-1; D call uncertain. The CDR3 consists of 14 residues. V lost 2 bases, J lost 1 base, and 8 bases lay in between. Germline V gene lookup returns CDR1 MNHNY and CDR2 SVGAGI (reference sequence). The CDR3 reads CASSYRPGNTEAFF. The CDR3 nucleotides are TGTGCCAGCAGTTACCGACCGGGGAACACTGAAGCTTTCTTT.

This clonotype was observed a handful of times. The V gene is TRBV5-5, the J gene TRBJ2-7; TRBD2 matches 7 bases. The germline CDR1 and CDR2 sequences are SGHKS and YYEKEE (reference sequence). Trimming at V came to 4 bases and at J to 5 bases, leaving 9 bases not matched to a gene. CDR3 size: 14 residues. The CDR3 reads CASSSGVGGDEQYF. The CDR3 coding sequence is TGTGCCAGCAGCAGCGGGGTTGGTGGGGACGAGCAGTACTTC. The whole variable domain, remainder taken from reference TRBV5-5 and TRBJ2-7, is DAGVTQSPTHLIKTRGQQVTLRCSPISGHKSVSWYQQVLGQGPQFIFQYYEKEERGRGNFPDRFSARQFPNYSSELNVNALLLGDSALYLCASSSGVGGDEQYFGPGTRLTVT.

In its sample, this clonotype was seen a few times. V and J are TRBV6-1 and TRBJ1-5; D is unresolved. CDR1 is MNHNS and CDR2 is SASEGT in the germline V gene. The V gene lost 0 bases and the J gene lost 1 base, with 16 bases spanning the gap. The CDR3 sequence is 18 residues long. The CDR3 bases are TGTGCCAGCAGTGAAGCACTTTATGTTGTGGAAAGCAATCAGCCCCAGCATTTT. It yields the protein CASSEALYVVESNQPQHF.

This chain connects TRBV6-5 to TRBJ1-2; TRBD1 is a possible D gene (6 bases). The CDR3 spans 18 residues. CDR1 and CDR2 (germline): MNHEY, SVGAGI. Deletions cut 6 bases from V and 3 bases from J, with 26 bases between. The CDR3 loop reads CASSEWVPADSGDYGYTF. The CDR3 DNA reads as TGTGCCAGCAGCGAATGGGTTCCGGCGGACAGCGGGGACTATGGCTACACCTTC.

The genes are TRBV12-3 or TRBV12-4 and TRBJ1-1; a weak D match, TRBD1 (5 bases). CDR3 length equals 12 residues. Trimming left V 5 bases short and J 4 bases short, with 8 bases between. This CDR3 is CASSDQGTEAFF. As DNA, the CDR3 is TGTGCCAGCAGTGATCAGGGCACTGAAGCTTTCTTT.

This clonotype came up a few times. The chain couples TRBV7-9 to TRBJ2-5; 8 nucleotides match TRBD1. With 0 bases clipped from V and 5 bases from J, the junction kept 5 bases outside the gene matches. Looked up from germline, CDR1 is SEHNR and CDR2 is FQNEAQ (reference sequence). CDR3 length equals 15 residues. The CDR3 nucleotides read TGTGCCAGCAGCTTAGCAGCAGGGGGCGCGGAGACCCAGTACTTC. It specifies CASSLAAGGAETQYF.

The chain combines TRBV7-9 with TRBJ2-7; TRBD1 agrees at 7 bases. With V trimmed by 2 bases and J by 3 bases, 10 bases remained unmatched. Germline loops: CDR1 SEHNR, CDR2 FQNEAQ (reference sequence). The CDR3 is 16 amino acids. The CDR3 sequence is CASSLTHRGSSYEQYF. The CDR3 DNA is TGTGCCAGCAGCTTAACCCACAGGGGATCCAGCTACGAGCAGTACTTC. The variable domain in full, completed from reference TRBV7-9 and TRBJ2-7, reads DTGVSQNPRHKITKRGQNVTFRCDPISEHNRLYWYRQTLGQGPEFLTYFQNEAQLEKSRLLSDRFSAERPKGSFSTLEIQRTEQGDSAMYLCASSLTHRGSSYEQYFGPGTRLTVT.

This clonotype has more than one count but fewer than ten. The chain uses TRBV24-1 and TRBJ2-1, with 9 bases fitting TRBD1. This CDR3 is 15 amino acids long. Germline CDR1 reads KGHDR; CDR2 reads SFDVKD. After removal of 4 bases from V and 5 bases from J, the junction contained 5 bases not matched to a gene. The CDR3 region has the DNA TGTGCCACCAGTGACCCCGGGACAGGGCACAATGAGCAGTTCTTC. Amino acid sequence: CATSDPGTGHNEQFF.

There are a few counts of this clonotype. The genes are TRBV5-1 and TRBJ1-6; D call uncertain. This CDR3 has 14 residues. Germline values: CDR1 SGHRS, CDR2 YFSETQ. V was clipped by 4 bases and J by 8 bases, with 13 bases between them. CDR3 coding DNA: TGCGCCAGCAGCAGTGGCACGGAATATTCACCCCTCCACTTT. Encoded protein: CASSSGTEYSPLHF.

This rearrangement joins TRBV5-5 to TRBJ2-1; the match to TRBD2 covers 7 bases. CDR3 size: 15 residues. CDR1 and CDR2 from the germline V gene are SGHKS and YYEKEE (reference sequence). The V segment lost 3 bases and the J segment 7 bases; nucleotides outside the gene matches: 10. The CDR3 region is CASSSGLVYFNEQFF. As DNA, the CDR3 is TGTGCCAGCAGCTCAGGACTAGTATATTTTAATGAGCAGTTCTTC.

This clonotype appeared a few times. V usage is TRBV20-1 and J usage is TRBJ1-4; unclear D gene. CDR3 length: 12 residues. Trimming took 4 bases from V and 2 from J, leaving 5 bases between them. CDR1 and CDR2 from the germline V gene are DFQATT and SNEGSKA (reference sequence). The CDR3, as DNA: TGCAGTGCTACCCGGACTAATGAAAAACTGTTTTTT. Translated: CSATRTNEKLFF.

This clonotype was found many times. This chain joins TRBV7-9 and TRBJ2-6, with D perhaps assigned TRBD1 or TRBD2 (5 bases each). The V and J ends lost 5 bases and 0 bases respectively, with 17 bases between them. Germline loops: CDR1 SEHNR, CDR2 FQNEAQ (reference sequence). The CDR3 is 18 residues long. The CDR3 nucleotides are TGTGCCAGCAGCACGAGGAATACCGGGGCCTCTGGGGCCAACGTCCTGACTTTC. Its translation is CASSTRNTGASGANVLTF.

This clonotype showed up just a few times. V usage is TRBV6-5 and J usage is TRBJ1-2; 7 nucleotides align to TRBD1. The V gene end was trimmed by 4 bases and the J gene end by 4 bases; junction bases not matched to a gene: 3. Germline CDR1 and CDR2: MNHEY and SVGAGI. The CDR3 runs to 13 residues. The CDR3 DNA reads as TGTGCCAGCAGTTCGACAGGGCCCTATGGCTACACCTTC. Translating gives CASSSTGPYGYTF.

The V gene is TRBV20-1, the J gene TRBJ2-2; tentatively, D is TRBD1 or TRBD2 (6 bases each). The V end was cut by 4 bases, the J end by 7 bases, with 16 bases between. Germline CDR1 DFQATT, CDR2 SNEGSKA (reference sequence). The CDR3 has 14 residues. The CDR3 sequence is CSATLSGAVGELFF. The CDR3, as DNA: TGCAGTGCTACCCTCTCGGGGGCGGTCGGGGAGCTGTTTTTT.

The chain joins TRBV7-3 to TRBJ2-1; 11 bases map to TRBD2. After removal of 6 bases from V and 8 bases from J, the junction contained 3 bases not matched to a gene. Germline assignment: CDR1 SGHTA and CDR2 FQGTGA. The CDR3 is 13 amino acids. CDR3 nucleotides: TGTGCCAGCAGACTAGCGGGAGCCGATGAGCAGTTCTTC. Its protein product is CASRLAGADEQFF.